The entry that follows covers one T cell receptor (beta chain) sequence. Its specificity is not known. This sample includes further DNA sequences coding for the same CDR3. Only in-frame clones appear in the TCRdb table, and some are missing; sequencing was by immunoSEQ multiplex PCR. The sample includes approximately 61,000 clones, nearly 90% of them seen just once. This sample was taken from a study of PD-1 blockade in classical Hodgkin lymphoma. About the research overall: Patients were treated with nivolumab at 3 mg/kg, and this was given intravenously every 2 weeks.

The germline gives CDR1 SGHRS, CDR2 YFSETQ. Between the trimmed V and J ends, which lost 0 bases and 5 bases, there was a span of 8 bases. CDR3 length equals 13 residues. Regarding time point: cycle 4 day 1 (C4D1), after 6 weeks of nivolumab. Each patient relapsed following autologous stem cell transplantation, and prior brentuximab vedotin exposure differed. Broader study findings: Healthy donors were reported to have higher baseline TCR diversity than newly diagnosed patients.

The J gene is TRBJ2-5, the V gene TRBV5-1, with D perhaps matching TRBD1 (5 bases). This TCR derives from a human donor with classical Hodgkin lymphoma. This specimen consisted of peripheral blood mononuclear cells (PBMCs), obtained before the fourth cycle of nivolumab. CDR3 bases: TGCGCCAGCAGCTTGGCAGGGTTGGAGACCCAGTACTTC. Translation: CASSLAGLETQYF.